This TCR beta chain comes out of a study of blood T cells in healthy people across ages. The CDR3 length is 15 residues. Germline V gives CDR1 SQVTM, CDR2 ANQGSEA. For this clonotype: This clone may be a read error of a much larger clone one base away.

The second PCR ran about 6 to 11 cycles with a sample-barcoded 5' primer and J-beta primers. CDR3-containing paired-end reads numbered at least 2.5 million in each sample. TCRdb reanalysed the 5' RACE reads using MiXCR and keeps one entry per CDR3 protein. The sample lists over 1,500,000 distinct CDR3 sequences; less than 50% were seen once. The TCR was taken from a woman aged 40 to 55 in good health. Sequenced material: blood. The chain recombines TRBV29-1 with TRBJ2-1; D is undetermined. Here the CDR3 reads CGVEDPQHLMYEQFF. CDR3 coding DNA: TGCGGCGTTGAAGATCCACAGCACCTTATGTATGAGCAGTTCTTC.